This T cell receptor beta chain was recovered during a study of CD8+ T cells in alopecia areata. Study overall: Each of the treated patients was given oral tofacitinib, 5 to 10 mg twice daily, for moderate-to-severe alopecia areata.

Treatment indicated: oral pan-JAK inhibitor, 5-10 mg twice daily. Findings and limits, study-wide: Just one nonresponder means the tie between baseline CD8+ expansion and response stays uncertain. Scalp clonality and expanded CD8+ clones among the top 100 were significantly decreased by tofacitinib.

The germline V gene has CDR1 MNHNS and CDR2 SASEGT. This CDR3 contains 14 residues. V was pared by 2 bases and J by 1 base, with 8 bases between. RNA extraction and reverse transcription yielded cDNA as sequencing template. TCRdb's copy holds only in-frame clones and misses some; the assay was immunoSEQ multiplex PCR. The data hold about 210,000 clones, with over 60% observed a single time. About this clone itself: Antigen unknown.

The chain combines TRBV6-1 with TRBJ2-5; D gene unclear. The source was CD4+ T cells sorted from blood, collected at week 4, from a patient treated with tofacitinib. The TCR originated in a human donor with alopecia areata. The CDR3 loop reads CASSEIWSQETQYF. CDR3 sequence (DNA): TGTGCCAGCAGTGAAATTTGGAGCCAAGAGACCCAGTACTTC.